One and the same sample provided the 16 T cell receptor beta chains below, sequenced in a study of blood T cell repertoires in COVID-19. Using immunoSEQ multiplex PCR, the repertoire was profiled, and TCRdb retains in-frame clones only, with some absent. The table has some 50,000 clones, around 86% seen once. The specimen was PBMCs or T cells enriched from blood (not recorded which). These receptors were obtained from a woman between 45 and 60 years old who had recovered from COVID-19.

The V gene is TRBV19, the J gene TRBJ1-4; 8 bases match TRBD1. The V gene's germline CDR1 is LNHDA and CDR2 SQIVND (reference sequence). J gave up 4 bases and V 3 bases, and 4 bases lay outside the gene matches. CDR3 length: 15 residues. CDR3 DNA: TGTGCCAGTAGTATGGACAGGGCTTTTAATGAAAAACTGTTTTTT. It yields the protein CASSMDRAFNEKLFF.

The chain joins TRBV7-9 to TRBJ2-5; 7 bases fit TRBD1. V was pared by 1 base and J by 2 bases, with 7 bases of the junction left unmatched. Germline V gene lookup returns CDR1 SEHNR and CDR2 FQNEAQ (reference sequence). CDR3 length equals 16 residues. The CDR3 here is CASSLGGGPSQETQYF. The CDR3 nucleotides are TGTGCCAGCAGCTTAGGAGGGGGCCCCAGTCAAGAGACCCAGTACTTC.

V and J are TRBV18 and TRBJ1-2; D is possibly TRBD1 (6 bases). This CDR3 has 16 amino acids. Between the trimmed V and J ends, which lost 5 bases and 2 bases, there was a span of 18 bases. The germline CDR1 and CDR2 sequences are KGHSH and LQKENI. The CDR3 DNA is TGTGCCAGCTCAATGGACAGCCCTCAATTGAACTATGGCTACACCTTC. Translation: CASSMDSPQLNYGYTF.

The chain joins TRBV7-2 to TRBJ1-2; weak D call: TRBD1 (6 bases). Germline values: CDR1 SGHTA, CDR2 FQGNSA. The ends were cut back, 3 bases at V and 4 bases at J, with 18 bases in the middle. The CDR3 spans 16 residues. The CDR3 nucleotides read TGTGCCAGCAGCTTCTTTCAGGGGTTGGGAAGCTATGGCTACACCTTC. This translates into CASSFFQGLGSYGYTF. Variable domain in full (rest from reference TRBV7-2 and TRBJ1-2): GAGVSQSPSNKVTEKGKDVELRCDPISGHTALYWYRQSLGQGLEFLIYFQGNSAPDKSGLPSDRFSAERTGGSVSTLTIQRTQQEDSAVYLCASSFFQGLGSYGYTFGSGTRLTVV.

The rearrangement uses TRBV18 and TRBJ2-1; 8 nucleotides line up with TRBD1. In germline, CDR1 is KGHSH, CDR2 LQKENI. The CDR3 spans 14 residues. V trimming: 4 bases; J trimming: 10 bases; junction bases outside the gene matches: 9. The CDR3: CASSQMQGAEEQFF. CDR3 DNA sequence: TGTGCCAGCTCACAAATGCAGGGGGCTGAGGAGCAGTTCTTC.

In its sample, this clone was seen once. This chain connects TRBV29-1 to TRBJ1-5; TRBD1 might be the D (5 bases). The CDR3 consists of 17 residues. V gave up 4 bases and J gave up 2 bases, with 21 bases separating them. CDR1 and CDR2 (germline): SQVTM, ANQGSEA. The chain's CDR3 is CSVAIGQGTSGNQPQHF. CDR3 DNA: TGCAGCGTTGCGATCGGTCAGGGTACGAGCGGCAATCAGCCCCAGCATTTT.

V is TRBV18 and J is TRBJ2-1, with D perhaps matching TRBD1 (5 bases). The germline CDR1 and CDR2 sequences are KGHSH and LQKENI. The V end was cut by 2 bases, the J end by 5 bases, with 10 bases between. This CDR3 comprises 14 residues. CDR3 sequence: CASSPVAGNNEQFF. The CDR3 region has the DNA TGTGCCAGCTCACCAGTCGCAGGGAACAATGAGCAGTTCTTC.

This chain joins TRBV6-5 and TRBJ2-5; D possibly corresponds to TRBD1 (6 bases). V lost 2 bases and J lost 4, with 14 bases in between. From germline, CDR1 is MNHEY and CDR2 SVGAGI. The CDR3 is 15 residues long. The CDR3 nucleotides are TGTGCCAGCAGTTACGATTCAGGGGTGGGAGAGACCCAGTACTTC. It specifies CASSYDSGVGETQYF.

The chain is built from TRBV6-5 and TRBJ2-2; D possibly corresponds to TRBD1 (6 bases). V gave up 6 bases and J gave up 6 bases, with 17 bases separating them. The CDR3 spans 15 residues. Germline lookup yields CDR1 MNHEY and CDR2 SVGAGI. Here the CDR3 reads CASRRSGDKAGELFF. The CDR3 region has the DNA TGTGCCAGCAGACGTTCAGGGGATAAAGCCGGGGAGCTGTTTTTT.

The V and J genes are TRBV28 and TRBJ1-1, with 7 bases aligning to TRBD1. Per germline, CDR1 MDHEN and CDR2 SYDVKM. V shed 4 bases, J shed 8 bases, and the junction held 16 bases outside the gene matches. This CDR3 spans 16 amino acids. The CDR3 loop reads CASSSGTVYPPFEAFF. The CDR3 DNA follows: TGTGCCAGCAGTTCCGGGACAGTATACCCCCCGTTCGAAGCTTTCTTT.

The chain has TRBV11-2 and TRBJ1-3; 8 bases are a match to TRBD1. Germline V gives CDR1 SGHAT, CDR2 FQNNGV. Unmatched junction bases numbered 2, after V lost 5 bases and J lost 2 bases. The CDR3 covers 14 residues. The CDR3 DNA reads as TGTGCCAGCAGCCCGACAGGGGCTGGAAACACCATATATTTT. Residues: CASSPTGAGNTIYF. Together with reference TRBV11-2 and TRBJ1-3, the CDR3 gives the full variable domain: EAGVAQSPRYKIIEKRQSVAFWCNPISGHATLYWYQQILGQGPKLLIQFQNNGVVDDSQLPKDRFSAERLKGVDSTLKIQPAKLEDSAVYLCASSPTGAGNTIYFGEGSWLTVV.

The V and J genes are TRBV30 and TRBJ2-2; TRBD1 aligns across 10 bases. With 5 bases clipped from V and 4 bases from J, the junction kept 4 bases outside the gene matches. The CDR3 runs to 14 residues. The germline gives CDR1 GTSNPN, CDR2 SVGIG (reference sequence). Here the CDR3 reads CAWAGTGVTGELFF. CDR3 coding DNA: TGTGCCTGGGCCGGGACAGGGGTCACCGGGGAGCTGTTTTTT.

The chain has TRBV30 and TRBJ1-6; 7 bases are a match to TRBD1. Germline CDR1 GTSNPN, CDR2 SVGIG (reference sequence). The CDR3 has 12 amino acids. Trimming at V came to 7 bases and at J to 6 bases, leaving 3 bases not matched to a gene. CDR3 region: CASGDSNSPLHF. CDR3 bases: TGTGCCTCAGGGGACAGTAATTCACCCCTCCACTTT.

The CDR3 DNA reads TGCAGTGCTAGTCTTAGCGGCATCACAGATACGCAGTATTTT. As protein: CSASLSGITDTQYF. The rearrangement joins TRBV20-1 to TRBJ2-3, with D perhaps TRBD2 (6 bases). The CDR3 runs to 14 residues. Between the trimmed V and J ends, which lost 3 bases and 2 bases, there was a span of 12 bases. In germline, CDR1 is DFQATT, CDR2 SNEGSKA (reference sequence).

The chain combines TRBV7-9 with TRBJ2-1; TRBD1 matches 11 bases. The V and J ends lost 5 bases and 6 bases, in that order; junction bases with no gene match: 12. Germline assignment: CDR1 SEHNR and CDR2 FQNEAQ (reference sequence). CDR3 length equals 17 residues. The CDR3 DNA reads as TGTGCCAGCAGCCCTTACGGGACCGGGACAGGGGGCAATGAGCAGTTCTTC. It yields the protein CASSPYGTGTGGNEQFF.

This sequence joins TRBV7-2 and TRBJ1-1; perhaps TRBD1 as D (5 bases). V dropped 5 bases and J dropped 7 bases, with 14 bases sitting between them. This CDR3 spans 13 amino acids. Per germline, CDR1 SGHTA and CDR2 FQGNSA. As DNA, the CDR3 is TGTGCCAGCAGCACTCGGCGGGGGGATGAAGCTTTCTTT. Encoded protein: CASSTRRGDEAFF.